Listed below are T cell receptor beta chains from one sample, sequenced in a study of cytomegalovirus exposure and HLA in healthy donors. The method was immunoSEQ multiplex PCR; TCRdb's version includes in-frame clones alone and lacks a portion of them. The repertoire holds some 120,000 clones, with over 70% as singletons. Sequencing input: PBMCs. Receptors originate from a woman in her 40s in good health and CMV-seronegative. The CDR3 runs from the conserved cysteine through the conserved F or W. D genes are given only for firm matches. Size is omitted from some rows. Given values are once, few, many or a class for expanded clones.

size	D	V	length	J	CDR3	DNA
.	TRBD1	TRBV5-1	13	TRBJ1-2	CASSLGQGAGYTF	TGCGCCAGCAGCTTGGGGCAGGGGGCCGGCTACACCTTC
.	TRBD2	TRBV7-9	19	TRBJ2-1	CASSRNVRTSGGAYNEQFF	TGTGCCAGCAGCAGAAACGTCCGGACTAGCGGGGGGGCTTACAATGAGCAGTTCTTC
.	TRBD1	TRBV5-4	15	TRBJ1-4	CASSTQQGAGEKLFF	TGTGCCAGCAGCACTCAACAGGGGGCGGGGGAAAAACTGTTTTTT
.	TRBD1	TRBV11-2	14	TRBJ2-1	CAGSLGTAYNEQFF	TGTGCCGGCAGCTTAGGGACAGCCTACAATGAGCAGTTCTTC
.	TRBD1	TRBV7-3	15	TRBJ2-5	CASSSHRGVRETQYF	TGTGCCAGCAGCTCCCACAGGGGAGTGAGAGAGACCCAGTACTTC
.	.	TRBV7-3	15	TRBJ2-1	CASSLGGETYNEQFF	TGTGCCAGCAGCTTAGGTGGGGAGACCTACAATGAGCAGTTCTTC
.	TRBD1	TRBV4-2	15	TRBJ2-7	CASSPGTGPSYEQYF	TGTGCCAGCAGCCCTGGGACAGGCCCTTCCTACGAGCAGTACTTC
.	.	TRBV12-5	15	TRBJ1-4	CASGPPGGTNEKLFF	TGTGCTAGTGGTCCCCCGGGGGGCACTAATGAAAAACTGTTTTTT
.	.	TRBV6-1	14	TRBJ1-2	CASSRQSIGYGYTF	TGTGCCAGCAGCCGACAGAGTATTGGCTATGGCTACACCTTC
.	TRBD2	TRBV7-9	15	TRBJ2-2	CASSFLAGRRGELFF	TGTGCCAGCAGCTTCCTAGCGGGAAGGCGTGGGGAGCTGTTTTTT
.	.	TRBV14	15	TRBJ2-2	CASSQFKGVTGELFF	TGTGCCAGCAGCCAATTTAAGGGAGTCACCGGGGAGCTGTTTTTT
few	.	TRBV28	14	TRBJ2-7	CASSLSSETYEQYF	TGTGCCAGCAGTTTGTCTAGCGAAACCTACGAGCAGTACTTC
.	.	TRBV7-2	15	TRBJ1-5	CASSLSGVWNQPQHF	TGTGCCAGCAGCTTGTCAGGGGTGTGGAATCAGCCCCAGCATTTT
.	.	TRBV7-2	13	TRBJ2-3	CASSLGVTDTQYF	TGTGCCAGCAGCTTGGGCGTCACAGATACGCAGTATTTT
.	TRBD2	TRBV4-1	15	TRBJ2-7	CASSLVGGGEYEQYF	TGCGCCAGCAGCCTTGTGGGGGGGGGAGAGTACGAGCAGTACTTC
.	TRBD1	TRBV6-5	13	TRBJ2-7	CASSRDRNYEQYF	TGTGCCAGCAGTCGGGACAGGAACTACGAGCAGTACTTC
.	TRBD2	TRBV11-3	17	TRBJ2-3	CASSLDLAGAGTDTQYF	TGTGCCAGCAGCTTAGATCTAGCGGGGGCCGGCACAGATACGCAGTATTTT
.	TRBD2	TRBV13	17	TRBJ2-4	CASSPRTSGVSGGIQYF	TGTGCCAGCAGCCCCAGGACTAGCGGGGTCTCGGGGGGCATTCAGTACTTC
once	TRBD1	TRBV4-3	15	TRBJ2-5	CASSLTGVGQETQYF	TGCGCCAGCAGCCTGACAGGGGTTGGGCAAGAGACCCAGTACTTC
.	TRBD2	TRBV5-1	16	TRBJ2-5	CASSLYPGGPQETQYF	TGCGCCAGCAGCTTGTACCCGGGAGGTCCTCAAGAGACCCAGTACTTC
.	.	TRBV6-6	14	TRBJ2-6	CASAQGSGANVLTF	TGTGCCAGCGCTCAGGGTTCAGGGGCCAACGTCCTGACTTTC
.	.	TRBV9	13	TRBJ2-2	CASTRGGTGELFF	TGTGCCAGCACCCGAGGGGGCACCGGGGAGCTGTTTTTT
.	.	TRBV25-1	12	TRBJ1-6	CASSERFSPLHF	TGTGCCAGCAGTGAGAGGTTTTCACCCCTCCACTTT
.	.	TRBV6-5	13	TRBJ1-5	CASSYSRSQPQHF	TGTGCCAGCAGTTACTCCCGGAGTCAGCCCCAGCATTTT
.	.	TRBV29-1	14	TRBJ2-1	CSVSLGALLNEQFF	TGCAGCGTTAGTTTAGGGGCCCTTTTGAATGAGCAGTTCTTC
.	TRBD2	TRBV9	15	TRBJ2-3	CASSVAASGGDTQYF	TGTGCCAGCAGCGTAGCGGCTAGCGGGGGAGATACGCAGTATTTT
.	.	TRBV12-1	10	TRBJ2-5	CASSLETQYF	TGTGCCAGCAGCCTAGAGACCCAGTACTTC
once	.	TRBV7-3	15	TRBJ1-1	CASSPGRVGNTEAFF	TGTGCCAGCAGCCCCGGCAGGGTAGGTAACACTGAAGCTTTCTTT
.	.	TRBV21-1	15	TRBJ1-5	CASSKNRQPNQPQHF	TGTGCCAGCAGCAAAAACAGGCAGCCTAATCAGCCCCAGCATTTT
.	.	TRBV5-4	17	TRBJ2-3	CASSLGGGIGATDTQYF	TGTGCCAGCAGCCTGGGGGGCGGGATTGGTGCCACAGATACGCAGTATTTT
.	.	TRBV6-1	12	TRBJ2-4	CASRFRENIQYF	TGTGCCAGCAGGTTCCGGGAAAACATTCAGTACTTC
few	.	TRBV11-2	17	TRBJ1-2	CASSLDSGDWRHYGYTF	TGTGCCAGCAGCTTAGATAGCGGTGATTGGCGGCACTATGGCTACACCTTC
few	.	TRBV5-1	16	TRBJ1-4	CASSVGTTSTNEKLFF	TGCGCCAGCAGCGTCGGGACAACTTCAACTAATGAAAAACTGTTTTTT
few	TRBD1	TRBV10-2	16	TRBJ1-2	CASSEDSGTANYGYTF	TGCGCCAGCAGTGAGGACTCCGGGACAGCTAACTATGGCTACACCTTC
few	.	TRBV30	13	TRBJ1-6	CAWSGNRNSPLHF	TGTGCCTGGAGTGGTAACAGAAATTCACCCCTCCACTTT
.	TRBD1	TRBV4-3	17	TRBJ2-7	CASSHATGTGEAYEQYF	TGCGCCAGCAGCCATGCAACCGGGACAGGGGAAGCCTACGAGCAGTACTTC
.	.	TRBV19	10	TRBJ2-1	CASSRGEQFF	TGTGCCAGTAGTCGAGGAGAGCAGTTCTTC
.	TRBD2	TRBV7-9	14	TRBJ2-1	CASTTSGNYNEQFF	TGTGCCAGCACCACTAGCGGGAACTACAATGAGCAGTTCTTC
once	TRBD1	TRBV7-2	15	TRBJ2-1	CASSLYRGLQNEQFF	TGTGCCAGCAGCCTCTACAGGGGTCTTCAGAATGAGCAGTTCTTC